A single sample is the source of the 13 T cell receptor beta chains below, sequenced in a study of technical replicates of blood from a few donors. Method: immunoSEQ multiplex PCR; TCRdb's copy keeps in-frame clones and lacks some. This sample has 75,000 to 95,000 clones; about 93% occur once, and the top ten carry around 0.4%. Sequencing was done on a sample of T cells isolated from PBMCs. The origin of the receptors is a human donor in good health.

This sequence joins TRBV27 and TRBJ2-5, with 7 bases matching TRBD2. The CDR3 is 14 residues long. Losses at the gene ends were 6 bases for V and 4 bases for J; bases not matched to a gene: 8. Looked up from germline, CDR1 is MNHEY and CDR2 is SMNVEV (reference sequence). CDR3: CASSLAGVLETQYF. The DNA of the CDR3 is TGTGCCAGCAGCCTGGCGGGGGTTTTAGAGACCCAGTACTTC.

The rearrangement uses TRBV4-1 and TRBJ1-5; no definite D call. V shed 0 bases and J shed 3 bases, with 9 bases lying between them. The germline gives CDR1 MGHRA, CDR2 YSYEKL. The CDR3 extends over 15 amino acids. CDR3 protein: CASSQDSNPNQPQHF. CDR3 nucleotide sequence: TGCGCCAGCAGCCAAGATAGCAACCCCAATCAGCCCCAGCATTTT.

The chain links TRBV29-1 to TRBJ2-7; a possible D gene is TRBD1 (6 bases). This CDR3 comprises 13 residues. Per the germline V gene, CDR1 is SQVTM and CDR2 is ANQGSEA. The germline V and J ends were trimmed by 1 base and 3 bases, with 10 bases remaining between them. CDR3 sequence: CSVEVSDSYEQYF. The CDR3 bases are TGCAGCGTTGAAGTATCGGACAGCTACGAGCAGTACTTC.

The chain carries TRBV7-3 and TRBJ2-1; the D is unclear. CDR3 length equals 15 residues. The V gene lost 1 base and the J gene lost 8 bases, with 15 bases spanning the gap. Germline loops: CDR1 SGHTA, CDR2 FQGTGA. In DNA form, the CDR3 reads TGTGCCAGCAGCTTAAGCCATCTTAGCTCCCATGAGCAGTTCTTC. It yields the protein CASSLSHLSSHEQFF.

V is TRBV19 and J is TRBJ2-7; TRBD2 aligns across 10 bases. Germline loops: CDR1 LNHDA, CDR2 SQIVND (reference sequence). J gave up 6 bases and V 1 base, and 6 bases lay outside the gene matches. The length of the CDR3 is 15 residues. Here the CDR3 reads CASSIGLAGVSEQYF. CDR3 DNA sequence: TGTGCCAGTAGTATAGGTCTAGCGGGAGTCAGCGAGCAGTACTTC.

This sequence joins TRBV7-9 and TRBJ2-7; 7 bases map to TRBD1. CDR3 size: 15 residues. Germline V gene lookup returns CDR1 SEHNR and CDR2 FQNEAQ (reference sequence). The J segment lost 2 bases and the V segment lost 4 bases, leaving 8 bases of the junction unmatched. Written as DNA, the CDR3 is TGTGCCAGCAGCTCCTCCGGGACAGAAACCTACGAGCAGTACTTC. It yields the protein CASSSSGTETYEQYF. Drawing the rest from reference TRBV7-9 and TRBJ2-7, the complete variable domain is DTGVSQNPRHKITKRGQNVTFRCDPISEHNRLYWYRQTLGQGPEFLTYFQNEAQLEKSRLLSDRFSAERPKGSFSTLEIQRTEQGDSAMYLCASSSSGTETYEQYFGPGTRLTVT.

This chain uses TRBV10-3 with TRBJ2-1; TRBD2 matches 14 bases. The CDR3 runs to 15 residues. Germline assignment: CDR1 ENHRY and CDR2 SYGVKD. With 11 bases clipped from V and 9 bases from J, the junction kept 12 bases outside the gene matches. The CDR3 protein is CASFHRLAGGVEQFF. The CDR3, as DNA: TGTGCCTCCTTTCACCGACTAGCGGGAGGGGTTGAGCAGTTCTTC.

The chain uses TRBV9 and TRBJ2-1; the D gene is possibly TRBD1 (7 bases). CDR3 size: 17 residues. With 0 bases removed from V and 7 bases from J, the gap between germline ends came to 20 bases. CDR1 and CDR2 from the germline V gene are SGDLS and YYNGEE. CDR3 in DNA: TGTGCCAGCAGCGTAGACCCTAGCGTCGTCAGGGGGAATGAGCAGTTCTTC. Its protein product is CASSVDPSVVRGNEQFF.

The V gene is TRBV2, the J gene TRBJ2-7; 9 bases are shared with TRBD2. Trimming at V came to 3 bases and at J to 6 bases, leaving 6 bases not matched to a gene. The length of the CDR3 is 14 residues. Germline V gives CDR1 SNHLY, CDR2 FYNNEI. In DNA form, the CDR3 reads TGTGCCAGCAGTGAGCCGGGACTAGCATCCGAGCAGTACTTC. This gives the protein CASSEPGLASEQYF.

The genes are TRBV7-2 and TRBJ2-3, with 8 bases that match TRBD2. Trimming at V came to 6 bases and at J to 3 bases, leaving 14 bases not matched to a gene. The germline CDR1 and CDR2 sequences are SGHTA and FQGNSA. CDR3 length equals 17 residues. In DNA, the CDR3 is TGTGCCAGCAGGGCCGGACGGGGGGGTGGGTTGACAGATACGCAGTATTTT. It is translated as CASRAGRGGGLTDTQYF.

The CDR3, as DNA: TGTGCCAGCAGGTTGCTAGCGGGAGGCCTCTACGAGCAGTACTTC. Its protein product is CASRLLAGGLYEQYF. V usage is TRBV6-1 and J usage is TRBJ2-7, with 11 positions matching TRBD2. The CDR3 totals 15 residues. The trim removed 6 bases at V and 3 bases at J, leaving 7 bases unmatched. CDR1 is MNHNS, CDR2 SASEGT, per germline.

This sequence joins TRBV4-3 and TRBJ1-2, with 10 bases matching TRBD1. Trimming removed 3 bases from V and 6 bases from J; junction bases left unmatched: 10. The germline V gene has CDR1 LGHNA and CDR2 YSLEER. The CDR3 is 16 amino acids. DNA for the CDR3: TGCGCCAGCAGCCATTTAATTGGGACAGGGGATGATGGCTACACCTTC. Translated: CASSHLIGTGDDGYTF.

Written as DNA, the CDR3 is TGTGCCAGCAGTTTATTCTCGGGACAGTACCAAGAGACCCAGTACTTC. Its translation is CASSLFSGQYQETQYF. This chain joins TRBV28 and TRBJ2-5, with 7 bases that match TRBD1. The CDR3 length is 16 residues. CDR1 and CDR2 (germline): MDHEN, SYDVKM. With 1 base clipped from V and 0 bases from J, the junction kept 5 bases outside the gene matches.